The following is a T cell receptor beta chain sequence with its context. No antigen is known for it. The sample originates from a study of OX40 agonist ivuxolimab in advanced cancers. Whole-study results and caveats: Dosing at 0.1 to 3.0 mg/kg was accompanied by clonal expansion of CD4+ and CD8+ blood T cells by week 6.

Measured with immunoSEQ multiplex PCR; TCRdb has only the in-frame clones, and not every one. This sample has about 69,000 clones; around 90% occur once, and the top ten carry approximately 6%. Unmatched junction bases numbered 6, after V lost 3 bases and J lost 4 bases. Germline assignment: CDR1 MGHDK and CDR2 SYGVNS. CDR3 length: 15 amino acids. This rearrangement joins TRBV25-1 to TRBJ2-7; 10 bases fit TRBD1. The clonotype was recovered from an adult with an advanced solid tumor such as melanoma, head and neck, liver or kidney cancer. The material sequenced was CD4+ or CD8+ T cells sorted from blood, taken in a trial of the OX40 agonist ivuxolimab. The CDR3 DNA follows: TGTGCCAGCAGTGAGGCTAGGACAGGGGGGTACGAGCAGTACTTC. It is translated as CASSEARTGGYEQYF.